This T cell receptor beta chain was documented in a study of cytomegalovirus exposure and HLA in healthy donors. General study findings and limits: HLA restriction was apparent for most CMV-associated TCR beta chains in a later analysis.

13 Jbeta primers and 60 Vbeta primers were used for the PCR. Some clones are missing from TCRdb's copy, which holds only in-frame ones; the method was immunoSEQ multiplex PCR. Listed are about 64,000 clones; 3.5% to 4% falls within the top ten. A word on this clone: Its specificity is unknown.

The CDR3 spans 11 residues. V lost 7 bases, J lost 3 bases, and 3 bases stayed unmatched. Germline V gene lookup returns CDR1 SQVTM and CDR2 ANQGSEA. The genes are TRBV29-1 and TRBJ2-7; TRBD1 matches 7 bases. This clonotype was sampled from a woman under 30 in good health and CMV-seronegative. Sample: PBMCs. The CDR3 DNA reads TGCAGCGCTGGGACAGTCTACGAGCAGTACTTC. It is translated as CSAGTVYEQYF.